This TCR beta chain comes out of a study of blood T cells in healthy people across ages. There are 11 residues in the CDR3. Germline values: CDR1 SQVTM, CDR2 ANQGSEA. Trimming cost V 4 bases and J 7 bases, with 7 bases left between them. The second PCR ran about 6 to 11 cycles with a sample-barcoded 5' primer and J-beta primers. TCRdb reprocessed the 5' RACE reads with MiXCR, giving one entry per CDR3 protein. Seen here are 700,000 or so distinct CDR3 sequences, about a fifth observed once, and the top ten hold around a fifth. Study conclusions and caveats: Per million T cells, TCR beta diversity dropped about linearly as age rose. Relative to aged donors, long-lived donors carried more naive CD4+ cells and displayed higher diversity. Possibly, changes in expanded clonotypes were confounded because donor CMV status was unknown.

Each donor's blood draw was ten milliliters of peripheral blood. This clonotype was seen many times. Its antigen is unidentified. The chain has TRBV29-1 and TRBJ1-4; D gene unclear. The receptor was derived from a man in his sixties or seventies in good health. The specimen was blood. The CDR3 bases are TGCAGCGTTGTCAGATCTGAAAAACTGTTTTTT. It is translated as CSVVRSEKLFF.